The clone carrying this TCR beta chain was seen a handful of times. Its antigen is unknown. This entry is derived from a study of post-analysis software for immune sequencing data. Study context: Several disease courses (relapsing-remitting, secondary progressive and progressive-relapsing) of multiple sclerosis were included. Findings of the study overall: A few TRBV segments, TRBV5-6, TRBV5-1 and TRBV20-1 among them, were found more frequent in patients than controls. Comparison with controls showed significantly lower normalized Chao1 diversity in multiple sclerosis patients.

This CDR3 has 17 amino acids. In germline, CDR1 is LNHNV, CDR2 YYDKDF (reference sequence). Prepared TCR beta cDNA libraries contained unique molecular identifiers. Once about 0.9 to 11 million T cells were used, hundreds of thousands of cDNA molecules resulted. TCRdb reprocessed the PCR reads via MiXCR and lists one record per CDR3 protein. Of about 820,000 distinct CDR3 sequences listed, 53% are singletons. The J gene is TRBJ2-7, the V gene TRBV15; 8 bases map to TRBD2. The J call may be wrong; the DNA end is better matched by TRBJ2-5. The sequence was collected from a girl under 18 with multiple sclerosis. The sequencing input was blood. Here the CDR3 DNA reads TGTGCCACCAGCAGTCCCATCGTGCGGGGGGCCATGGGGACCCAGTACTTC. Its translation: CATSSPIVRGAMGTQYF.